This T cell receptor (beta chain) was captured in a study of cytomegalovirus exposure and HLA in healthy donors (dated by TCRdb to between 2016 and 2019). As for the study more broadly: A later analysis indicated that the 90 to 150 validation repertoires were generated on the platform also employed for the roughly 650 repertoires of the first cohort. The study was designed to test whether signatures of past pathogen exposure could be identified by cataloging public T cell receptors. Besides the first cohort of roughly 640 subjects, a separate validation cohort made up of 120 different subjects was used. The study combined high-throughput TCR immunosequencing, statistical association of individual TCRs with disease status, and machine learning to predict cytomegalovirus infection status. Overall study results and their limits: In the study, some 160 TCR beta chains were listed as associated with cytomegalovirus. In a later analysis, TCRs clustered in the first cohort were found to also tend to co-occur in the 110 or so validation repertoires, with 85% to 95% of cluster scores above 0. The classifier was reported to diagnose cytomegalovirus status with high specificity and sensitivity in both the original and validation cohorts. A later analysis lacked HLA typing for the validation cohort, so it scored co-occurrence in that cohort across all 110 or so repertoires. Across donors, most TCR sequences were observed very rarely, whereas some public TCRs were present in many individuals. In vitro tests confirmed that a few of the cytomegalovirus-associated TCR beta chains recognize cytomegalovirus antigens. It was suggested by the authors that the approach could potentially be generalized to other disease states and immunological phenotypes.

The donors were included in the validation cohort of 90 to 150 subjects, a group kept apart from the roughly 730-subject first cohort. The library was built by means of the immunoSEQ multiplex PCR assay. Processing in the source paper ran as follows. A statistical classification framework was developed to diagnose cytomegalovirus status using the catalog of TCR beta chain sequences. This is the immuneACCESS table as TCRdb keeps it, with only in-frame sequences that have V and J called. A part of the clones is gone; compared with another copy, unresolved V genes explain less than half, and the rest is unexplained. The V and J calls and clone size come from that table; D and trimming were worked out from the DNA. For this sample there are about 140,000 clones; roughly nine tenths appear just once. The ten biggest clones cover just under 3% of the sample. About this clone itself: Its cognate antigen has yet to be identified. Qualities for individual bases were not recorded, and no much larger clone is one base off.

The sample consisted of PBMCs. This clonotype was obtained from a man aged 18 to 35 in good health and CMV-seronegative.

The CDR3 amino acid sequence is: CASSSDGQPQHF. The sequenced DNA is TGTGCCAGCAGCTCAGATGGTCAGCCCCAGCATTTT. Recombination joined TRBV7-2 with TRBJ1-5; a confident D gene designation cannot be given. From its cysteine to its phenylalanine, the CDR3 spans 12 amino acids. Only CDR3 DNA remains: 36 bases, in frame from the first base. V is cut by 4 bases and J by 6 bases, and the space between the germline ends is 7 bases. CDR1 and CDR2 were assigned from the germline V gene as SGHTA and FQGNSA.